A single T cell receptor (beta chain) is shown here with its context. Its antigen is not identified. Using immunoSEQ multiplex PCR, the repertoire was profiled, and TCRdb retains in-frame clones only, with some absent. The data contain over 1.5 million clones, under 99% of them seen just once; the ten biggest clones take up less than 0.55%. The source of the sample is a study of shared clonotypes between healthy human individuals. Study conclusions and caveats: Generation probabilities were higher for clonotypes shared across all four sorted-subset donors than for unshared ones.

V was pared by 0 bases and J by 7 bases, with 13 bases between. The CDR3 extends over 15 amino acids. CDR1 and CDR2 (germline): MNHEY, SVGAGI. The chain employs TRBV6-5 and TRBJ2-1; the D gene is possibly TRBD1 (6 bases). The clonotype comes from a young man in good health. The source material was naive CD4+ T cells sorted from blood. Subset in this sample: CD45RA+ positively selected. CDR3 in DNA: TGTGCCAGCAGTTACTCCGACAGGTGGGGGAATGAGCAGTTCTTC. Translation: CASSYSDRWGNEQFF.